One and the same sample provided the 9 T cell receptor beta chains below, sequenced in a study of OX40 agonist ivuxolimab in advanced cancers. Clones were read by immunoSEQ multiplex PCR, and TCRdb kept only the in-frame ones, dropping some. The data hold around 80,000 clones, with roughly 90% observed a single time. The material was CD4+ or CD8+ T cells sorted from blood, obtained in a trial of the OX40 agonist ivuxolimab. Every receptor here comes from an adult with an advanced solid tumor such as melanoma, head and neck, liver or kidney cancer.

The gene calls are TRBV19 and TRBJ1-5; TRBD1 aligns across 8 bases. Germline trimming cut 3 bases from V and 4 bases from J; bases unmatched to any gene: 2. Germline CDR1 and CDR2: LNHDA and SQIVND (reference sequence). The CDR3 covers 14 residues. CDR3 sequence (DNA): TGTGCCAGTAGTATCCAGGGGGCTAATCAGCCCCAGCATTTT. Protein product: CASSIQGANQPQHF.

This clone was seen more than once but under ten times. The CDR3 nucleotides read TGTGCCAGCAGCCAAGATTCACAGGGAAGGCGAAACACCATATATTTT. Translation: CASSQDSQGRRNTIYF. This chain joins TRBV4-2 and TRBJ1-3; D is perhaps TRBD1 (6 bases). Germline loops: CDR1 LGHNA, CDR2 YNFKEQ. The V gene lost 0 bases and the J gene lost 5 bases, with 14 bases spanning the gap. This CDR3 comprises 16 residues.

The chain is built from TRBV7-8 and TRBJ2-1; D ambiguous. Germline V gene lookup returns CDR1 SGHVS and CDR2 FQNEAQ. The V end lost 7 bases, the J end lost 1 base, and 5 bases lay between the germline ends. The CDR3 has 12 residues. The CDR3 DNA sequence: TGTGCCAGCACCCCTTCCTACAATGAGCAGTTCTTC. This codes for CASTPSYNEQFF.

The chain links TRBV2 to TRBJ2-2; D gene unclear. Trimming left V 4 bases short and J 7 bases short, with 13 bases between. CDR1 is SNHLY and CDR2 is FYNNEI in the germline V gene. The CDR3 consists of 14 residues. The DNA of the CDR3 is TGTGCCAGCAGTGGATTACGGAATATCGGGGAGCTGTTTTTT. This sequence encodes CASSGLRNIGELFF.

CDR3 in DNA: TGTGCCAGTAGTATAGCCGGTCGCTTGGGCTACACCTTC. Protein: CASSIAGRLGYTF. The V and J genes are TRBV19 and TRBJ1-2; D remains ambiguous. The CDR3 runs to 13 residues. V lost 1 base, J lost 8 bases, and 11 bases lay in between. Germline V gene data show CDR1 as LNHDA and CDR2 as SQIVND (reference sequence). The full variable domain, its missing parts supplied by reference TRBV19 and TRBJ1-2, is DGGITQSPKYLFRKEGQNVTLSCEQNLNHDAMYWYRQDPGQGLRLIYYSQIVNDFQKGDIAEGYSVSREKKESFPLTVTSAQKNPTAFYLCASSIAGRLGYTFGSGTRLTVV.

This clone was seen more than once but under ten times. The rearrangement joins TRBV5-1 to TRBJ1-1; D is perhaps TRBD1 (5 bases). The ends were cut back, 2 bases at V and 4 bases at J, with 12 bases in the middle. Germline CDR1 SGHRS, CDR2 YFSETQ. This CDR3 has 14 residues. The CDR3 region is CASSFGGVSTEAFF. For the CDR3, the DNA is TGCGCCAGCAGCTTTGGGGGGGTGAGCACTGAAGCTTTCTTT.

The chain is built from TRBV6-1 and TRBJ2-7, with 7 bases identical to TRBD2. Germline V CDR1 and CDR2: MNHNS, SASEGT. CDR3 length: 15 residues. Unmatched junction bases numbered 6, after V lost 2 bases and J lost 2 bases. The CDR3 sequence is CASSEPGLVAYEQYF. The CDR3 region has the DNA TGTGCCAGCAGTGAACCCGGACTAGTTGCCTACGAGCAGTACTTC.

The rearrangement links TRBV30 to TRBJ2-5; TRBD2 matches 10 bases. There are 16 residues in the CDR3. Unmatched junction bases numbered 16, after V lost 3 bases and J lost 9 bases. The germline CDR1 and CDR2 sequences are GTSNPN and SVGIG (reference sequence). The CDR3 spells CAWRGFLAGAQWAQYF. The CDR3 DNA reads TGTGCCTGGAGAGGATTTCTAGCGGGGGCTCAGTGGGCCCAGTACTTC. Combining the CDR3 with reference TRBV30 and TRBJ2-5 gives the whole variable domain SQTIHQWPATLVQPVGSPLSLECTVEGTSNPNLYWYRQAAGRGLQLLFYSVGIGQISSEVPQNLSASRPQDRQFILSSKKLLLSDSGFYLCAWRGFLAGAQWAQYFGPGTRLLVL.

CDR3 sequence: CASSEIGRLQPQHF. The CDR3 DNA is TGTGCCAGCAGTGAAATAGGGAGGCTTCAGCCCCAGCATTTT. V is TRBV2 and J is TRBJ1-5; D uncertain. Trimming took 2 bases from V and 6 from J, leaving 11 bases between them. CDR1 is SNHLY, CDR2 FYNNEI, per germline. CDR3 length equals 14 residues.